This TCR beta chain emerged from a study of radiotherapy plus CTLA-4 blockade in lung cancer. The germline gives CDR1 LGHNA, CDR2 YSLEER. There are 16 residues in the CDR3. The ends lost 0 bases at V and 9 bases at J; junction bases unmatched: 6. Libraries were prepared by immunoSEQ multiplex PCR; TCRdb keeps only in-frame clonotypes and omits some of them. The sample has 62,000 or so clones, around 80% seen once. This clone occurred once. Specimen: peripheral blood, collected from a patient treated with radiotherapy plus ipilimumab. This clonotype was sampled from a human donor with non-small cell lung cancer who had a complete response to radiotherapy plus ipilimumab. The chain employs TRBV4-3 and TRBJ2-1; TRBD2 matches 12 bases. CDR3 sequence: CASSQDVLAGGPEQFF. For the CDR3, the DNA is TGCGCCAGCAGCCAAGATGTCCTAGCGGGGGGGCCTGAGCAGTTCTTC.